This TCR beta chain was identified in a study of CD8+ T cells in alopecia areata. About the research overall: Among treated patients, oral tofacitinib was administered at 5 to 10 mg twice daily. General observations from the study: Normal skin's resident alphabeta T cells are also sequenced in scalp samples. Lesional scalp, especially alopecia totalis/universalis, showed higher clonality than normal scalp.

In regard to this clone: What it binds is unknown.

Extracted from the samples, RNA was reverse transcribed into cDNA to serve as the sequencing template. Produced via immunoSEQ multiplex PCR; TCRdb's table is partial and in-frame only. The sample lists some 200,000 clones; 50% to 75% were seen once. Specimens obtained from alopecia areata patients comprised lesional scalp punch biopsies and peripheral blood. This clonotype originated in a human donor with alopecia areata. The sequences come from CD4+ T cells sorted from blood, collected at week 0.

The CDR3 coding sequence is TGTGCCAGCAGCGCGACAGGGTACTCCTACGAGCAGTACTTC. It encodes CASSATGYSYEQYF. This sequence joins TRBV9 and TRBJ2-7; 7 bases align to TRBD1. Trimming removed 3 bases from V and 0 bases from J; junction bases left unmatched: 3. CDR1 is SGDLS, CDR2 YYNGEE, per germline. The CDR3 loop spans 14 amino acids.